This T cell receptor (beta chain) emerged from a study of response to subunit inactivated influenza vaccine (dated 2018 in TCRdb). Some background on the complete study: Deep quantitative T cell receptor repertoire profiling was used in the study to track responses to a trivalent subunit inactivated influenza vaccine. Summary of the overall study and its limitations: The authors suggested that each seasonal influenza vaccination may recruit only a limited number of new T cells.

The CDR3 holds 15 amino acids from the cysteine to the phenylalanine. The entry retains the CDR3 DNA only, 45 bases that are in frame from base 1. Libraries were made using RT-PCR. TCRdb names Illumina HiSeq 2500 as the instrument used. The public reads were run again by TCRdb, first through fastp at Q25 and then through MiXCR, and only productive beta chains were kept. Each entry is one CDR3 protein sequence, shown with its most common DNA and genes. The sample data list a few hundred thousand distinct CDR3 sequences, and 20% to 25% of these were observed just once. The top ten clones comprise roughly 10% of the sample. Concerning this clonotype: Its antigen remains undetermined. It has no much larger one-base neighbor in the sample; base qualities were not kept.

The sequence joins TRBV21-1 to TRBJ1-4. TRBV21-1 is a pseudogene segment. Sample: PBMCs from blood, taken around 22 months after vaccination. This TCR came from a man aged 50 to 75 who received an inactivated influenza vaccine. Donor details come from another sample of the same person, matched by shared clones. In nucleotide form, the sequence is TGTGCCAGCAGCGTCAGGCCAGGCCATAATGAAAAACTGTTTTTT. The resulting protein is CASSVRPGHNEKLFF.